Following are 14 T cell receptor beta chains from one sample sequenced in a study of Graves' ophthalmopathy and Graves' hyperthyroidism. The authors amplified TCR beta CDR3 regions, and they did so from RNA transcripts for repertoire sequencing. HTBI primers primed a first-round RT-PCR, and a second-round multiplex PCR followed. TCRdb redid the calling of the multiplex PCR reads with MiXCR, one entry per CDR3 protein. In the table there are around 400,000 distinct CDR3 sequences, about 18% of which are singletons. The sequencing input was peripheral blood. These receptors all stem from a woman under 30 with Graves' ophthalmopathy.

This clonotype was detected many times. The chain employs TRBV4-2 and TRBJ1-1; tentatively, D is TRBD1 (5 bases). This CDR3 spans 17 amino acids. Trimming left V 2 bases short and J 1 base short, with 17 bases between. Looked up from germline, CDR1 is LGHNA and CDR2 is YNFKEQ. CDR3: CASSQQSETVSNTEAFF. The DNA for the CDR3 is TGTGCCAGCAGCCAACAGAGCGAGACAGTGTCGAACACTGAAGCTTTCTTT.

This clonotype showed up many times. This chain connects TRBV6-2 or TRBV6-3 to TRBJ2-6, with D possibly being TRBD2 (6 bases). The CDR3 totals 15 residues. Between the trimmed V and J ends, which lost 7 bases and 0 bases, there was a span of 10 bases. CDR1 and CDR2 from the germline V gene are MNHEY and SVGEGT. CDR3 region: CASTKTSSGANVLTF. The DNA of the CDR3 is TGTGCCAGCACCAAGACTAGCTCTGGGGCCAACGTCCTGACTTTC.

This clonotype was found a few times. The chain couples TRBV3-1 to TRBJ1-6; a possible D gene is TRBD1 (6 bases). CDR1 and CDR2 (germline): LGHDT, YNNKEL (reference sequence). The CDR3 length is 15 residues. V was pared by 1 base and J by 9 bases, with 13 bases between. CDR3 DNA: TGTGCCAGCAGCCAAGGGACAGTTACGGGTTCACCCCTCCACTTT. This sequence encodes CASSQGTVTGSPLHF.

This clonotype was recorded at least ten times. This chain uses TRBV5-5 with TRBJ2-7; 7 bases are shared with TRBD2. This CDR3 contains 15 residues. CDR1 is SGHKS, CDR2 YYEKEE, per germline (reference sequence). V dropped 0 bases and J dropped 3; count of bases not matched to a gene: 6. This CDR3 is CASSLVTGTIYEQYF. As DNA, the CDR3 is TGTGCCAGCAGCTTGGTCACCGGGACTATCTACGAGCAGTACTTC. The full variable domain, in which reference TRBV5-5 and TRBJ2-7 provide the parts outside the CDR3, is DAGVTQSPTHLIKTRGQQVTLRCSPISGHKSVSWYQQVLGQGPQFIFQYYEKEERGRGNFPDRFSARQFPNYSSELNVNALLLGDSALYLCASSLVTGTIYEQYFGPGTRLTVT.

This clonotype has ten or more counts. The chain links TRBV12-3 or TRBV12-4 to TRBJ1-1; TRBD1 agrees at 7 bases. The CDR3 is made up of 16 amino acids. The junction had 10 bases not matched to a gene; V was cut back by 3 bases and J by 3 bases. CDR3 coding DNA: TGTGCCAGCAGTTTCAGGGGGTACTGGGGTGACACTGAAGCTTTCTTT. Residues: CASSFRGYWGDTEAFF.

This clonotype was seen ten or more times. The chain combines TRBV6-2 or TRBV6-3 with TRBJ1-2; D perhaps matches TRBD1 (5 bases). The ends were cut back, 8 bases at V and 4 bases at J, with 14 bases in the middle. CDR1 and CDR2 from the germline V gene are MNHEY and SVGEGT. The CDR3 runs to 13 residues. The DNA of the CDR3 is TGTGCCAGCCAGACAGACCTACGCTATGGCTACACCTTC. It encodes CASQTDLRYGYTF.

This clonotype was observed at least ten times. This rearrangement joins TRBV19 to TRBJ1-1, with a possible D match to TRBD1 (5 bases). This CDR3 contains 15 residues. Looked up from germline, CDR1 is LNHDA and CDR2 is SQIVND (reference sequence). V lost 2 bases and J 1 base, leaving 11 bases between the germline ends. CDR3 DNA sequence: TGTGCCAGTAGTATACAGATGGGGGGGAACACTGAAGCTTTCTTT. Protein: CASSIQMGGNTEAFF.

The genes are TRBV28 and TRBJ2-7; 7 nucleotides align to TRBD2. Looked up from germline, CDR1 is MDHEN and CDR2 is SYDVKM. With 2 bases clipped from V and 2 bases from J, the junction kept 9 bases outside the gene matches. The CDR3 loop spans 16 amino acids. DNA of the CDR3: TGTGCCAGCAGTTTAGTTCCGTCGCGGGGGACCTACGAGCAGTACTTC. Its translation: CASSLVPSRGTYEQYF.

This clonotype was recorded at least ten times. This chain joins TRBV15 and TRBJ1-1; D uncertain. The CDR3 totals 14 residues. Germline values: CDR1 LNHNV, CDR2 YYDKDF (reference sequence). Trimming left V 4 bases short and J 2 bases short, with 11 bases between. The CDR3 coding sequence is TGTGCCACCAGCAAAACCCGACAAAACACTGAAGCTTTCTTT. The encoded protein is CATSKTRQNTEAFF.

This clonotype was seen many times. This chain links TRBV12-3 or TRBV12-4 with TRBJ2-2, with D perhaps matching TRBD1 (6 bases). The CDR3 is made up of 14 amino acids. The V end lost 6 bases, the J end lost 4 bases, and 12 bases lay between the germline ends. The CDR3 coding sequence is TGTGCCAGCAGCTCCACAGGGAGCACCGGGGAGCTGTTTTTT. Its protein is CASSSTGSTGELFF.

This clonotype has a count of ten or more. CDR3 DNA: TGTGCCAGCAGCTTAGTGGGCGGGAGGCGCGAGCAGTACTTC. Translation: CASSLVGGRREQYF. The genes are TRBV11-2 and TRBJ2-7; 8 bases match TRBD2. Per germline, CDR1 SGHAT and CDR2 FQNNGV. Germline trimming cut 1 base from V and 6 bases from J; bases unmatched to any gene: 5. The CDR3 loop spans 14 amino acids.

This clonotype was picked up a small number of times. The rearrangement joins TRBV5-1 to TRBJ2-5; 10 bases are shared with TRBD2. Germline CDR1 is SGHRS and CDR2 is YFSETQ. The CDR3 length is 16 residues. V was clipped by 4 bases and J by 2 bases; unmatched bases: 8. The CDR3 here is CASSILAGGSQETQYF. The CDR3 DNA follows: TGCGCCAGCAGCATCTTAGCGGGGGGCTCTCAAGAGACCCAGTACTTC.

This clonotype was counted ten times or more. CDR3 loop: CASSLWFSPLHF. Here the CDR3 DNA reads TGTGCCAGCAGTTTATGGTTTTCACCCCTCCACTTT. V gene TRBV28 combines with J gene TRBJ1-6; D gene unclear. The CDR3 sequence is 12 residues long. Germline V CDR1 and CDR2: MDHEN, SYDVKM. V was clipped by 0 bases and J by 9 bases, with 3 bases between them.

This clonotype was seen at least ten times. The CDR3 here is CASSGAGGEKGTQYF. The CDR3 DNA is TGTGCCAGCAGTGGGGCAGGGGGCGAGAAAGGGACCCAGTACTTC. The chain recombines TRBV6-1 with TRBJ2-5; TRBD1 matches 8 bases. The CDR3 totals 15 residues. J lost 7 bases, V lost 4 bases, and 11 bases had no gene match. CDR1 and CDR2 from the germline V gene are MNHNS and SASEGT.